Listed below are T cell receptor beta chains from one sample, sequenced in a study of CD8 T cells in Susac syndrome. Via MiXCR, TCRdb re-called the immunoSEQ multiplex PCR reads, giving one row per CDR3 protein. This sample has around 150,000 distinct CDR3 sequences; more than 90% occur once, and the top ten carry roughly 0.08%. The sample consisted of CD4+ T cells from PBMCs. These receptors all come from a human donor with Susac syndrome. CDR3s include the opening cysteine and the closing phenylalanine or tryptophan.

>TRBV11-2|TRBJ1-5
CASSLGTGQPQHF
>TRBV4-2|TRBJ1-2
CASSPGTGGFFWGYTF
>TRBV25-1|TRBJ2-1
CASSHQQGRQFF
>TRBV5-1|TRBJ1-4
CASSLALGGNEKLFF
>TRBV12-3/TRBV12-4|TRBJ2-1
CASSLGTGAGGEQFF
>TRBV27|TRBJ1-6
CASRVWDGNSPLHF
>TRBV6-5|TRBJ2-7
CASSLGQGAGEQYF
>TRBV4-1|TRBJ1-4
CASSQQEVGEKLFF
>TRBV2|TRBJ1-5
CASKDGNQPQHF
>TRBV20-1|TRBJ2-7
CSAPGANYEQYF
>TRBV19|TRBJ2-7
CASSPTRIISTYEQYF
>TRBV25-1|TRBJ1-5
CASTTGLNQPQHF
>TRBV2|TRBJ2-3
CASNLAGGPDTQYF
>TRBV29-1|TRBJ2-5
CSVRPQETQYF
>TRBV7-3|TRBJ1-1
CASSSGPNTEAFF
>TRBV28|TRBJ2-3
CASRLRDHRRGSTQYF
>TRBV20-1|TRBJ2-5
CSARGRDRLETQYF
>TRBV20-1|TRBJ2-5
CSAAGGSETQYF
>TRBV7-3|TRBJ2-1
CASSSLGLAVNEQFF
>TRBV12-3/TRBV12-4|TRBJ1-5
CASSARGSSNQPQHF
>TRBV6-2/TRBV6-3|TRBJ2-7
CASSPLFEQYF
>TRBV5-1|TRBJ2-1
CASSSTTASYNEQFF
>TRBV24-1|TRBJ1-1
CATSKQDTDEAFF
>TRBV29-1|TRBJ1-2
CSVDPQVNYGYTF
>TRBV12-3/TRBV12-4|TRBJ2-2
CASSQETGELFF
>TRBV7-3|TRBJ1-2
CASSWTGASSYTF
>TRBV7-9|TRBJ1-1
CASSRDSLDTEAFF
>TRBV28|TRBJ2-3
CASSSPGGRTDTQYF
>TRBV29-1|TRBJ2-7
CSALGGTATYEQYF
>TRBV4-1|TRBJ2-5
CASSRGVWETQYF
>TRBV15|TRBJ2-7
CATSRALSVESTQYF
>TRBV6-5|TRBJ1-2
CASSTTTRGSNGYTF
>TRBV2|TRBJ1-1
CASRNREGTEAFF
>TRBV9|TRBJ1-2
CASSVEPGVGYTF
>TRBV25-1|TRBJ2-2
CASSVFTGTGELFF
>TRBV15|TRBJ1-4
CATSGGTNGEKLFF
>TRBV20-1|TRBJ2-1
CSALLAGPNEQFF